This entry lists 19 T cell receptor beta chains sequenced from one sample in a study of T cell changes during pregnancy in multiple sclerosis. Assay: immunoSEQ multiplex PCR; the TCRdb copy retains only in-frame clones and omits some. The repertoire holds tens of thousands of clones, with about 92% as singletons. The sequencing used peripheral blood, collected in the third trimester of pregnancy. These receptors were obtained from a female donor in good health, enrolled as a control in a pregnancy study.

J is TRBJ2-1 and V is TRBV4-3; D is undetermined. The CDR3 covers 15 residues. Trimming shortened V by 2 bases and J by 0 bases, and 8 bases separated the two germline ends. Germline V lookup: CDR1 LGHNA, CDR2 YSLEER. CDR3 nucleotide sequence: TGCGCCAGCAGCCAAAAGCTTGCCTCCTACAATGAGCAGTTCTTC. Amino acid sequence: CASSQKLASYNEQFF.

The rearrangement uses TRBV6-1 and TRBJ2-1; weak D call: TRBD2 (6 bases). The CDR3 loop spans 12 amino acids. Germline V lookup: CDR1 MNHNS, CDR2 SASEGT. The germline V and J ends were trimmed by 8 bases and 9 bases, with 14 bases remaining between them. CDR3 DNA sequence: TGTGCCAGCCAGTGGGTGGGGGGTGAGCAGTTCTTC. Amino acid sequence: CASQWVGGEQFF.

The V gene is TRBV27, the J gene TRBJ1-6; D call uncertain. The V end lost 1 base, the J end lost 7 bases, and 5 bases lay between the germline ends. Germline V gene data show CDR1 as MNHEY and CDR2 as SMNVEV (reference sequence). This CDR3 has 13 residues. CDR3 sequence: CASSLLENSPLHF. CDR3 nucleotides: TGTGCCAGCAGTTTATTAGAGAATTCACCCCTCCACTTT.

J is TRBJ2-2 and V is TRBV2; D might be TRBD1 (5 bases). Germline V lookup: CDR1 SNHLY, CDR2 FYNNEI. Trimming pared 7 bases from V and 1 base from J, leaving 16 bases between. The CDR3 length is 16 residues. CDR3 amino acids: CASNFGRVENTGELFF. The CDR3 nucleotides are TGTGCCAGCAATTTCGGCAGGGTCGAGAACACCGGGGAGCTGTTTTTT.

V is TRBV4-2 and J is TRBJ2-3; no reliable D call. Germline values: CDR1 LGHNA, CDR2 YNFKEQ. The CDR3 runs to 13 residues. The V end lost 0 bases, the J end lost 3 bases, and 4 bases lay between the germline ends. The CDR3, as DNA: TGTGCCAGCAGCCAAGAGAGAACAGATACGCAGTATTTT. This gives the protein CASSQERTDTQYF.

The chain couples TRBV6-1 to TRBJ2-7; D may be TRBD1 (7 bases). Germline lookup yields CDR1 MNHNS and CDR2 SASEGT. V was clipped by 1 base and J by 4 bases, with 23 bases between them. This CDR3 contains 18 residues. The CDR3 region has the DNA TGTGCCAGCAGTGAAGTGGAGGGGGCGGGACGAAGGCTTTACGAGCAGTACTTC. Translated, it gives CASSEVEGAGRRLYEQYF.

The chain has TRBV7-2 and TRBJ2-3; 7 bases fit TRBD2. The germline gives CDR1 SGHTA, CDR2 FQGNSA. V gave up 5 bases and J gave up 5 bases; unmatched junction bases: 22. This CDR3 region has 19 residues. The CDR3, as DNA: TGTGCCAGCAGCCAGCCAGGGTGGGGCGGGGGTTCCTCCGGAGATACGCAGTATTTT. Translation: CASSQPGWGGGSSGDTQYF.

The chain couples TRBV27 to TRBJ1-4; TRBD1 matches at 7 bases. CDR3 length: 15 amino acids. V shed 6 bases, J shed 7 bases, and the junction held 11 bases outside the gene matches. The germline V gene encodes CDR1 MNHEY and CDR2 SMNVEV (reference sequence). For the CDR3, the DNA is TGTGCCAGCAGACTGGGTTCGGGACAGATTGAAAAACTGTTTTTT. As protein: CASRLGSGQIEKLFF. The full variable domain, rest sourced from reference TRBV27 and TRBJ1-4, is EAQVTQNPRYLITVTGKKLTVTCSQNMNHEYMSWYRQDPGLGLRQIYYSMNVEVTDKGDVPEGYKVSRKEKRNFPLILESPSPNQTSLYFCASRLGSGQIEKLFFGSGTQLSVL.

The chain is built from TRBV19 and TRBJ1-5, with a tentative D call TRBD1 (5 bases). CDR1 LNHDA and CDR2 SQIVND come from the germline V gene (reference sequence). CDR3 length: 13 amino acids. V shed 9 bases and J shed 4 bases, with 13 bases lying between them. In DNA form, the CDR3 reads TGTGCCAGCGGGGGATTCGAGAATCAGCCCCAGCATTTT. The encoded protein is CASGGFENQPQHF.

This clone was seen a few times. V and J are TRBV15 and TRBJ2-7; TRBD1 matches 9 bases. This CDR3 has 15 amino acids. Germline CDR1 and CDR2: LNHNV and YYDKDF (reference sequence). Trimming cost V 3 bases and J 6 bases; bases outside gene matches: 9. CDR3 in amino acids: CATSRDTGGVSEQYF. DNA of the CDR3: TGTGCCACCAGCAGGGATACAGGGGGCGTATCCGAGCAGTACTTC.

The V gene is TRBV7-8, the J gene TRBJ2-3; a weak D match, TRBD2 (5 bases). Germline CDR1 SGHVS, CDR2 FQNEAQ. Trimming removed 1 base at V and 2 bases at J, with 10 bases between. The CDR3 runs to 15 residues. The CDR3 protein is CASSLEWGATDTQYF. CDR3 nucleotides: TGTGCCAGCAGCTTAGAATGGGGAGCCACAGATACGCAGTATTTT. The variable domain in full, completed from reference TRBV7-8 and TRBJ2-3, reads GAGVSQSPRYKVAKRGQDVALRCDPISGHVSLFWYQQALGQGPEFLTYFQNEAQLDKSGLPSDRFFAERPEGSVSTLKIQRTQQEDSAVYLCASSLEWGATDTQYFGPGTRLTVL.

The chain combines TRBV7-9 with TRBJ1-5; D might be TRBD1 (6 bases). Germline V gene data show CDR1 as SEHNR and CDR2 as FQNEAQ (reference sequence). The ends were cut back, 5 bases at V and 3 bases at J, with 14 bases in the middle. CDR3 length equals 15 residues. CDR3 DNA sequence: TGTGCCAGCAGCCCTAGGGACAACTCCAATCAGCCCCAGCATTTT. It yields the protein CASSPRDNSNQPQHF.

J is TRBJ2-1 and V is TRBV5-1; D call uncertain. There are 16 residues in the CDR3. Germline loops: CDR1 SGHRS, CDR2 YFSETQ. With 4 bases removed from V and 0 bases from J, the gap between germline ends came to 14 bases. The CDR3 DNA is TGCGCCAGCAGCAGAGAGGCGGCTAGCTCCTACAATGAGCAGTTCTTC. This translates into CASSREAASSYNEQFF. Looking up the rest from reference TRBV5-1 and TRBJ2-1 gives the full variable domain: KAGVTQTPRYLIKTRGQQVTLSCSPISGHRSVSWYQQTPGQGLQFLFEYFSETQRNKGNFPGRFSGRQFSNSRSEMNVSTLELGDSALYLCASSREAASSYNEQFFGPGTRLTVL.

The rearrangement joins TRBV28 to TRBJ1-2; D is undetermined. V lost 7 bases and J lost 6, with 12 bases in between. Germline-derived CDR1 and CDR2 are MDHEN and SYDVKM. The CDR3 is made up of 12 amino acids. CDR3 in DNA: TGTGCCAGCACCGCCGGACTCAATGGCTACACCTTC. This sequence encodes CASTAGLNGYTF.

The chain recombines TRBV27 with TRBJ2-5; D perhaps matches TRBD2 (7 bases). V gave up 3 bases and J gave up 3 bases, with 11 bases separating them. This CDR3 has 14 residues. Germline V gene sequence: CDR1 MNHEY, CDR2 SMNVEV (reference sequence). CDR3 bases: TGTGCCAGCAGTTTTAGGGGGGGAGAAGAGACCCAGTACTTC. It encodes CASSFRGGEETQYF.

The rearrangement joins TRBV13 to TRBJ2-1; a weak D match, TRBD2 (7 bases). Trimming took 5 bases from V and 5 from J, leaving 19 bases between them. This CDR3 spans 16 amino acids. From germline, CDR1 is PRHDT and CDR2 FYEKMQ (reference sequence). CDR3 residues: CASSPGRRGADNEQFF. The CDR3 region has the DNA TGTGCCAGCAGCCCCGGCCGACGGGGGGCGGACAATGAGCAGTTCTTC. The full variable domain, in which reference TRBV13 and TRBJ2-1 provide the parts outside the CDR3, is AAGVIQSPRHLIKEKRETATLKCYPIPRHDTVYWYQQGPGQDPQFLISFYEKMQSDKGSIPDRFSAQQFSDYHSELNMSSLELGDSALYFCASSPGRRGADNEQFFGPGTRLTVL.

This rearrangement joins TRBV6-1 to TRBJ2-1, with 7 bases identical to TRBD2. Germline CDR1 reads MNHNS; CDR2 reads SASEGT. The CDR3 contains 14 residues. Unmatched junction bases numbered 8, after V lost 8 bases and J lost 4 bases. The CDR3 region has the DNA TGTGCCAGCCGCCGGGACGGGGGGTACAATGAGCAGTTCTTC. Translated: CASRRDGGYNEQFF.

The CDR3 DNA sequence: TGTGCCAGCTCACCGTTCGACAGAACAACTAATGAAAAACTGTTTTTT. It translates to CASSPFDRTTNEKLFF. The chain employs TRBV18 and TRBJ1-4, with D possibly matching TRBD1 (5 bases). V gave up 3 bases and J gave up 0 bases, with 11 bases separating them. Germline V gives CDR1 KGHSH, CDR2 LQKENI. This CDR3 has 16 residues.

The gene calls are TRBV9 and TRBJ2-5; 12 bases are a match to TRBD1. The length of the CDR3 is 15 residues. With 3 bases clipped from V and 6 bases from J, the junction kept 6 bases outside the gene matches. From germline, CDR1 is SGDLS and CDR2 YYNGEE. The chain's CDR3 is CASSDGTGGGKTQYF. The CDR3, as DNA: TGTGCCAGCAGCGATGGGACAGGGGGCGGAAAGACCCAGTACTTC.